This is a list of T cell receptor beta chains from one sample in a study of cytomegalovirus exposure and HLA in healthy donors. The protocol was immunoSEQ multiplex PCR, while the TCRdb copy is restricted to in-frame clones and leaves out a portion. The sample records 150,000 to 200,000 clones, 75% to 80% being singletons. The sample was PBMCs. These TCRs come from a man aged 40-55 years in good health and CMV-seropositive. CDR3s include the opening cysteine and the closing phenylalanine or tryptophan. The order of the fields is V gene, CDR3 length, J gene, clone size, CDR3 protein. Size is stated for part of the rows, as once, few or many counts, or as a class when the clone is expanded.

V gene: TRBV5-4; CDR3 length: 13; J gene: TRBJ2-5; clone size: -; CDR3 protein: CASSLEPEETQYF
V gene: TRBV6-1; CDR3 length: 14; J gene: TRBJ1-5; clone size: -; CDR3 protein: CATRHPGVNQPQHF
V gene: TRBV30; CDR3 length: 14; J gene: TRBJ2-1; clone size: -; CDR3 protein: CAWGAGTTYNEQFF
V gene: TRBV28; CDR3 length: 15; J gene: TRBJ2-1; clone size: -; CDR3 protein: CASSLMQGGHNEQFF
V gene: TRBV19; CDR3 length: 13; J gene: TRBJ1-5; clone size: -; CDR3 protein: CAADRGANQPQHF
V gene: TRBV19; CDR3 length: 14; J gene: TRBJ1-2; clone size: -; CDR3 protein: CAGKPRGGAGGYTF
V gene: TRBV5-4; CDR3 length: 17; J gene: TRBJ2-1; clone size: -; CDR3 protein: CASSPYSILSSYNEQFF
V gene: TRBV11-2; CDR3 length: 16; J gene: TRBJ2-1; clone size: -; CDR3 protein: CASSLRDRGPYNEQFF
V gene: TRBV4-2; CDR3 length: 16; J gene: TRBJ2-3; clone size: -; CDR3 protein: CASSQVAGGGTDTQYF
V gene: TRBV5-1; CDR3 length: 17; J gene: TRBJ2-3; clone size: -; CDR3 protein: CASSLGPSGSGADTQYF
V gene: TRBV30; CDR3 length: 16; J gene: TRBJ2-2; clone size: -; CDR3 protein: CAWSVPAGGRLGELFF
V gene: TRBV12-5; CDR3 length: 13; J gene: TRBJ2-7; clone size: -; CDR3 protein: CASGPTGFGEQYF
V gene: TRBV7-2; CDR3 length: 17; J gene: TRBJ2-3; clone size: -; CDR3 protein: CASSLRGPFTSTDTQYF
V gene: TRBV5-4; CDR3 length: 19; J gene: TRBJ2-1; clone size: -; CDR3 protein: CASRAVGQGARAGTNEQFF
V gene: TRBV30; CDR3 length: 15; J gene: TRBJ1-4; clone size: once; CDR3 protein: CAWSLGPSGDEKLFF
V gene: TRBV28; CDR3 length: 14; J gene: TRBJ1-1; clone size: -; CDR3 protein: CASSSPGQNTEAFF
V gene: TRBV19; CDR3 length: 13; J gene: TRBJ1-2; clone size: few; CDR3 protein: CASSAQGDYGYTF
V gene: TRBV28; CDR3 length: 15; J gene: TRBJ2-7; clone size: -; CDR3 protein: CASHWTSGSSNEQYF
V gene: TRBV6-1; CDR3 length: 14; J gene: TRBJ1-3; clone size: -; CDR3 protein: CASSKIIEGNTIYF
V gene: TRBV29-1; CDR3 length: 12; J gene: TRBJ1-2; clone size: once; CDR3 protein: CSVSLGARGYTF
V gene: TRBV11-2; CDR3 length: 16; J gene: TRBJ1-3; clone size: -; CDR3 protein: CASSLTGGDSRNTIYF
V gene: TRBV5-1; CDR3 length: 15; J gene: TRBJ2-1; clone size: -; CDR3 protein: CASSEASGRAGEQFF
V gene: TRBV6-1; CDR3 length: 13; J gene: TRBJ1-5; clone size: once; CDR3 protein: CASSAGEGQPQHF
V gene: TRBV20-1; CDR3 length: 11; J gene: TRBJ2-7; clone size: -; CDR3 protein: CSARSLDEQYF
V gene: TRBV15; CDR3 length: 13; J gene: TRBJ2-5; clone size: -; CDR3 protein: CATSSHYGETQYF
V gene: TRBV27; CDR3 length: 15; J gene: TRBJ1-1; clone size: -; CDR3 protein: CASSLSSGGNTEAFF
V gene: TRBV5-6; CDR3 length: 18; J gene: TRBJ2-5; clone size: -; CDR3 protein: CASSLGLAVLPPQETQYF
V gene: TRBV7-9; CDR3 length: 13; J gene: TRBJ1-2; clone size: -; CDR3 protein: CASSLGNRDGYTF
V gene: TRBV15; CDR3 length: 16; J gene: TRBJ1-5; clone size: -; CDR3 protein: CATSRDPGLHGQPQHF
V gene: TRBV15; CDR3 length: 15; J gene: TRBJ1-2; clone size: -; CDR3 protein: CATSRARTDNYGYTF
V gene: TRBV5-1; CDR3 length: 13; J gene: TRBJ1-1; clone size: -; CDR3 protein: CASSPYKNTEAFF